By share of the sample, the clone carrying this T cell receptor (beta chain) is medium-sized. TCR beta cDNA was prepared out of about 510 ng total RNA by means of a constant-region primer. Three nested multiplex PCR rounds of slightly modified ARM-PCR generated TCR beta libraries. Both of the initial two PCR rounds ran for roughly 11 cycles and employed TRBV1-TRBV30 forward primers alongside a C-beta reverse primer. TCRdb ran MiXCR on the multiplex PCR reads and lists one entry per CDR3 protein. The sample lists 60,000 or so distinct CDR3 sequences; about three quarters were seen once. The CDR3 is made up of 12 amino acids. V lost 5 bases to trimming and J lost 8 bases, with 10 bases between them. In germline, CDR1 is SGHAT, CDR2 FQNNGV. This sample was included in a study of tumor-infiltrating lymphocytes in primary liver carcinoma. Overall study context: Stage T1-T3 N0M0 and a size of about 4 to 11 cm characterized the tumors.

Unsorted bulk tissue of about 19-33 mg yielded co-extracted RNA and DNA. Patients were chronically HBV-infected and treatment-naive. Collection of samples drew on five separate regions of each tumor. V is TRBV11-2 and J is TRBJ2-1, with D perhaps matching TRBD2 (5 bases). Sequencing was performed on liver tumor tissue from sampling region 2. The subset is: tumor region T2, inferior pole. This receptor was taken from a man aged 40-49 years with primary liver carcinoma and hepatitis B virus infection. CDR3 nucleotides: TGTGCCAGCAGCCGGACTGACGATGAGCAGTTCTTC. This translates into CASSRTDDEQFF. The whole variable domain, remainder taken from reference TRBV11-2 and TRBJ2-1, is EAGVAQSPRYKIIEKRQSVAFWCNPISGHATLYWYQQILGQGPKLLIQFQNNGVVDDSQLPKDRFSAERLKGVDSTLKIQPAKLEDSAVYLCASSRTDDEQFFGPGTRLTVL.